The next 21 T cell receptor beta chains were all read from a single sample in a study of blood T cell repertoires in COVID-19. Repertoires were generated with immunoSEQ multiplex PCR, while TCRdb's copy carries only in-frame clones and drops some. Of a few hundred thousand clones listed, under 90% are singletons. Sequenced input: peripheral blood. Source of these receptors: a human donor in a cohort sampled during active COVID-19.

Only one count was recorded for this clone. The CDR3 sequence: CASSLVGGGLEQYF. The CDR3 DNA reads as TGCGCCAGCAGCTTGGTCGGGGGAGGCCTCGAGCAGTACTTC. The rearrangement joins TRBV5-1 to TRBJ2-7, with D possibly matching TRBD2 (6 bases). Trimming shortened V by 0 bases and J by 6 bases, and 13 bases separated the two germline ends. The CDR3 runs to 14 residues. CDR1 and CDR2 (germline): SGHRS, YFSETQ.

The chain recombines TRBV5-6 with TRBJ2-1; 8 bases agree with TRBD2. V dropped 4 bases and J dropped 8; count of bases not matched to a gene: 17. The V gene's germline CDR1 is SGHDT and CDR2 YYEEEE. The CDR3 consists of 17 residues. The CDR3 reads CASSRDGTRLLVYEQFF. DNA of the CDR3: TGTGCCAGCAGCCGGGATGGGACTAGGCTTTTGGTGTATGAGCAGTTCTTC.

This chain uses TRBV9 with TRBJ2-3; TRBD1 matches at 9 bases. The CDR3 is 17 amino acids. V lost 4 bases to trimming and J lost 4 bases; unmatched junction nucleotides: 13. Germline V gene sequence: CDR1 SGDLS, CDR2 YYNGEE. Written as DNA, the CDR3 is TGTGCCAGCAGCTCCCTCAAAACAGGGGGCTCCGCAGATACGCAGTATTTT. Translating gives CASSSLKTGGSADTQYF.

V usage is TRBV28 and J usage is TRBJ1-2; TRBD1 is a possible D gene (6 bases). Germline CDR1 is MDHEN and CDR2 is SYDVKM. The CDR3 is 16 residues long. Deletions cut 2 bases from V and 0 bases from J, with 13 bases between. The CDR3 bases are TGTGCCAGCAGTTTAGCGCCAGGGGCTTCTAACTATGGCTACACCTTC. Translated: CASSLAPGASNYGYTF.

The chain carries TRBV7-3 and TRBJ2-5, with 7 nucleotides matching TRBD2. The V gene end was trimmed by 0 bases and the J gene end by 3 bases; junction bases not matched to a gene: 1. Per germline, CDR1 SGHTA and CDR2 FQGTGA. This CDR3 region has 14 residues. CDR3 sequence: CASSLTGGEETQYF. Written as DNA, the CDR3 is TGTGCCAGCAGCTTAACGGGAGGGGAAGAGACCCAGTACTTC.

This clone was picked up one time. CDR3 sequence reads: CASSPTSGAYNEQFF. CDR3 DNA sequence: TGTGCCAGCAGCCCGACTAGCGGAGCTTACAATGAGCAGTTCTTC. The V gene is TRBV9, the J gene TRBJ2-1, with 9 positions matching TRBD2. Germline trimming cut 4 bases from V and 4 bases from J; bases unmatched to any gene: 6. There are 15 residues in the CDR3. The germline V gene encodes CDR1 SGDLS and CDR2 YYNGEE.

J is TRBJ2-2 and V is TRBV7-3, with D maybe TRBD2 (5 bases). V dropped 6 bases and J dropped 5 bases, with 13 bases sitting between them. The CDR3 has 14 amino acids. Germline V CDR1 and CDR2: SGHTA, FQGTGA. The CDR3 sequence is CASSRTVETGELFF. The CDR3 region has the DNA TGTGCCAGCAGTCGGACTGTAGAGACCGGGGAGCTGTTTTTT.

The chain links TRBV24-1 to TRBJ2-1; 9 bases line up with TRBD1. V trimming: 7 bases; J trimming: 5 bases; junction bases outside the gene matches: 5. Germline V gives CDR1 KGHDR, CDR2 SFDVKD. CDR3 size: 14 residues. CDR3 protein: CATSRTGENNEQFF. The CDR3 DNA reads TGTGCCACCAGCAGGACAGGGGAGAACAATGAGCAGTTCTTC.

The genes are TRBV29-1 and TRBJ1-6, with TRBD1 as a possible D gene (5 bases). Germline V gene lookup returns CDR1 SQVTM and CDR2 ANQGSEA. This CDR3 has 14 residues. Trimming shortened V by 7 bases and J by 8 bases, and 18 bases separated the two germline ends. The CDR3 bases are TGCAGCGCCCACTGGATGACAGCATATTCACCCCTCCACTTT. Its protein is CSAHWMTAYSPLHF.

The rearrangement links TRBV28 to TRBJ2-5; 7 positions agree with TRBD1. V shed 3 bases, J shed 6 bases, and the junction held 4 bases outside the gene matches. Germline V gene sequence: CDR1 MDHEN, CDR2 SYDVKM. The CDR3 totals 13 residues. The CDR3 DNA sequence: TGTGCCAGCAGTTTTGAGGGGGCCCAGACCCAGTACTTC. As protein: CASSFEGAQTQYF.

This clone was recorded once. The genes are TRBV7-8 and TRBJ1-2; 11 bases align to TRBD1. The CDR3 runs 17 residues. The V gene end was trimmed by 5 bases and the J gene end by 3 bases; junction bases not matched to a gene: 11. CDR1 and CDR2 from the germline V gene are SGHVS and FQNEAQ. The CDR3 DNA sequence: TGTGCCAGCAGCGTACGGCCTGGGGGACAGGGGGACTATGGCTACACCTTC. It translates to CASSVRPGGQGDYGYTF.

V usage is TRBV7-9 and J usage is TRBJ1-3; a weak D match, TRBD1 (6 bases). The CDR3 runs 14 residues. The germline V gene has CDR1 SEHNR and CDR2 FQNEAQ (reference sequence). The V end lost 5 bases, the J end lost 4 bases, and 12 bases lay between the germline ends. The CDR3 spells CASSPRTDGNTIYF. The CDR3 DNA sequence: TGTGCCAGCAGCCCTCGGACAGACGGAAACACCATATATTTT.

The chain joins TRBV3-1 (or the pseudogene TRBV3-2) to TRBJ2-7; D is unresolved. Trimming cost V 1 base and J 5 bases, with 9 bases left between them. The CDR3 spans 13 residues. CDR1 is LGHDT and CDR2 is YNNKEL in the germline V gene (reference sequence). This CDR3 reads CASSQVNLNEQYF. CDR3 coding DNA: TGTGCCAGCAGCCAAGTGAACTTAAACGAGCAGTACTTC.

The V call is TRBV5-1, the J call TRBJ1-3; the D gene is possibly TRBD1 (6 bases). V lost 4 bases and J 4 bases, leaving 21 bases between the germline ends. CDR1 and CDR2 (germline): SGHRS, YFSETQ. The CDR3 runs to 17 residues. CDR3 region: CASSPQGLPGLGNTIYF. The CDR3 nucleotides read TGCGCCAGCAGCCCACAGGGCCTACCAGGCCTGGGAAACACCATATATTTT. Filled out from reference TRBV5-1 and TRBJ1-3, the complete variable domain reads KAGVTQTPRYLIKTRGQQVTLSCSPISGHRSVSWYQQTPGQGLQFLFEYFSETQRNKGNFPGRFSGRQFSNSRSEMNVSTLELGDSALYLCASSPQGLPGLGNTIYFGEGSWLTVV.

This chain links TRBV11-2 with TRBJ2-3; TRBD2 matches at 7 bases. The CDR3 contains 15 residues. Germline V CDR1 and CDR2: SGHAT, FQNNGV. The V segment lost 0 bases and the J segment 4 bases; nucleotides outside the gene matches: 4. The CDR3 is CASSLEGAGADTQYF. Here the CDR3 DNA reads TGTGCCAGCAGCTTAGAAGGCGCGGGGGCAGATACGCAGTATTTT.

The CDR3 bases are TGTGCCAGCAGTACTCGGACAGGACGACACTACGAGCAGTACTTC. Protein: CASSTRTGRHYEQYF. V usage is TRBV6-5 and J usage is TRBJ2-7; 7 bases agree with TRBD1. The CDR3 is 15 amino acids. Germline-derived CDR1 and CDR2 are MNHEY and SVGAGI. The junction had 10 bases not matched to a gene; V was cut back by 5 bases and J by 3 bases.

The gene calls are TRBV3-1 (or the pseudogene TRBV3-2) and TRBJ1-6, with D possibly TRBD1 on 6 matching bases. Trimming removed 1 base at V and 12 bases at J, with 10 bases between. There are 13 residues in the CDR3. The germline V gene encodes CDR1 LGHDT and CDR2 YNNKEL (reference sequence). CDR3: CASSQVLGGPLHF. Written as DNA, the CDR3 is TGTGCCAGCAGCCAAGTTCTAGGGGGACCCCTCCACTTT.

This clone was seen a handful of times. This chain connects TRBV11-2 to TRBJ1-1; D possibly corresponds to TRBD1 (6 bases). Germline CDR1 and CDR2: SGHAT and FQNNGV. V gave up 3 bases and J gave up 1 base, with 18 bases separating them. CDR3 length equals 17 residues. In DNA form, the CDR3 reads TGTGCCAGCAGCTTTCTCGGCCAGGGGTTGGGGAACACTGAAGCTTTCTTT. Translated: CASSFLGQGLGNTEAFF.

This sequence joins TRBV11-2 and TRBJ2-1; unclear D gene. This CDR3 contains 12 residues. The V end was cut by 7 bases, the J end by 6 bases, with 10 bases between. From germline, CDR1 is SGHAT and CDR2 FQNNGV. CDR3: CASTPLRNEQFF. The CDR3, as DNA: TGTGCCAGCACCCCTCTGCGCAATGAGCAGTTCTTC.

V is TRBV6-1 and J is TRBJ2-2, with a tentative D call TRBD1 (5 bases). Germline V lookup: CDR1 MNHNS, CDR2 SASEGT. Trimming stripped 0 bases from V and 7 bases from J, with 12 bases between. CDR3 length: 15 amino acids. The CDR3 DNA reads TGTGCCAGCAGTGAAGCGGAAGGGGTTCACGGGGAGCTGTTTTTT. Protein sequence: CASSEAEGVHGELFF.

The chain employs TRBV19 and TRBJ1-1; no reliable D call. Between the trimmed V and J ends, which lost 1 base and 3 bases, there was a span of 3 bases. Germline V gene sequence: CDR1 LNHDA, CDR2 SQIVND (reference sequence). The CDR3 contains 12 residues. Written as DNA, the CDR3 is TGTGCCAGTAGTATAGCAGACACTGAAGCTTTCTTT. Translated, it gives CASSIADTEAFF. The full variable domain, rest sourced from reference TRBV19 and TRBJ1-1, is DGGITQSPKYLFRKEGQNVTLSCEQNLNHDAMYWYRQDPGQGLRLIYYSQIVNDFQKGDIAEGYSVSREKKESFPLTVTSAQKNPTAFYLCASSIADTEAFFGQGTRLTVV.